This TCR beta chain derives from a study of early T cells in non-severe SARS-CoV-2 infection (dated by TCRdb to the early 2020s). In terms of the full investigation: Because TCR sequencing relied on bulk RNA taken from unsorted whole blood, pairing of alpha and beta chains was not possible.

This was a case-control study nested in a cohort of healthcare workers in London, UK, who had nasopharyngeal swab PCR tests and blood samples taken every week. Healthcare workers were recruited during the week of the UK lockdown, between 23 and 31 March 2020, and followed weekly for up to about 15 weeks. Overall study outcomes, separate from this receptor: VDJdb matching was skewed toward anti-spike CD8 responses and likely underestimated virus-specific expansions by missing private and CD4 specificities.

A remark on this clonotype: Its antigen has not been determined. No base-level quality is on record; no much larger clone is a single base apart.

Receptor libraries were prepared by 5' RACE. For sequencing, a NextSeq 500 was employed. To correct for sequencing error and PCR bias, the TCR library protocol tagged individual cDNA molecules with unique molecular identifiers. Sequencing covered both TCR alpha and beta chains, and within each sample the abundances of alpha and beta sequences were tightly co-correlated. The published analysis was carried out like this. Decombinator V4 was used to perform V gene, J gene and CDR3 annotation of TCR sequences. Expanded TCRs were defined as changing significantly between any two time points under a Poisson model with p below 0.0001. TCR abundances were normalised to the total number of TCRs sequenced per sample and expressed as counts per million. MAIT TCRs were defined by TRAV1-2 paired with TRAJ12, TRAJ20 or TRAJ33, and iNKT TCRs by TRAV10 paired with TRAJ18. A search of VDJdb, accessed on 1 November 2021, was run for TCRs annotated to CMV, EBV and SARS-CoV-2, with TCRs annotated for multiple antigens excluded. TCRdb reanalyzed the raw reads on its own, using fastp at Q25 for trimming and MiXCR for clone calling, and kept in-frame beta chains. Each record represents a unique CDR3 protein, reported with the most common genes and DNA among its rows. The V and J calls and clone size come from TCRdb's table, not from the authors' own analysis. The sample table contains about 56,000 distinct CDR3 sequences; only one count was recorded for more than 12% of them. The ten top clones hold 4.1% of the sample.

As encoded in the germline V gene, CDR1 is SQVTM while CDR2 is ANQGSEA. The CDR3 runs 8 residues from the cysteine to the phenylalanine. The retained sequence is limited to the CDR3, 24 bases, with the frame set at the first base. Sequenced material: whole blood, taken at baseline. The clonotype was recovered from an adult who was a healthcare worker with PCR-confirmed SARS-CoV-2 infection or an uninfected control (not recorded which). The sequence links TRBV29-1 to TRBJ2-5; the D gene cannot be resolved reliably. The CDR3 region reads CTDETQYF. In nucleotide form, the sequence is TGCACCGACGAGACCCAGTACTTC.